This TCR beta chain was sequenced during a study of cytomegalovirus exposure and HLA in healthy donors. Study details: As released early, the data held 80 million to 90 million unique TCRs from HLA-typed donors.

Findings and caveats of the study: The authors enumerated over 150 TCR beta chains as linked to cytomegalovirus. In a later analysis, across HLA loci, associated TCR counts were highest for DRB1, lowest for HLA-C. At a 0.05 false discovery rate, a later analysis found around 15,000 TCR beta sequences to be associated with HLA alleles.

CDR3 length: 17 residues. With 6 bases clipped from V and 0 bases from J, the junction kept 14 bases outside the gene matches. Looked up from germline, CDR1 is GTSNPN and CDR2 is SVGIG (reference sequence). About this clone itself: Its target is unknown.

The primer mix had 60 Vbeta and 13 Jbeta primers. Libraries were prepared by immunoSEQ multiplex PCR; TCRdb keeps only in-frame clonotypes and omits some of them. Among 95,000 to 150,000 clones listed, 17% were seen once. Sequencing input: PBMCs. This clonotype originated in a female donor in good health and CMV-seropositive. The chain recombines TRBV30 with TRBJ2-7; TRBD2 aligns across 10 bases. The CDR3 sequence is CACTRGALAGVSYEQYF. Written as DNA, the CDR3 is TGTGCCTGTACTAGAGGAGCTCTAGCGGGGGTCTCCTACGAGCAGTACTTC.